The present TCR beta chain was sequenced within a study of post-analysis software for immune sequencing data. Study information: Patients had relapsing-remitting, secondary progressive or progressive-relapsing multiple sclerosis; some lacked subtype.

About this clonotype itself: Its specificity is unknown.

Unmatched junction bases numbered 9, after V lost 2 bases and J lost 2 bases. CDR1 is MNHEY, CDR2 SVGAGI, per germline. The CDR3 totals 16 residues. Unique-molecular-identifier-tagged TCR beta cDNA libraries were used. TCRdb processed the PCR reads anew with MiXCR; each CDR3 protein has one entry. The table has 650,000 to 900,000 distinct CDR3 sequences, roughly 46% seen once; the top ten hold 4.9%. Study conclusions and caveats: Pronounced co-clustering by F measure was evident among identically batched samples. Comparison of patients with controls showed 4 to 6 TRBV segments more frequent in patients, TRBV5-6, TRBV5-1 and TRBV20-1 among them. Versus controls, multiple sclerosis patients showed significantly lower diversity (normalized Chao1).

The sample comprised blood. The chain recombines TRBV6-5 with TRBJ2-7, with 7 bases that match TRBD1. This TCR was sampled from a girl aged 10 to 17 with multiple sclerosis. In nucleotides, the CDR3 is TGTGCCAGCAGTTACAACCCCCGGACAGGAGCCTACGAGCAGTACTTC. Amino acid sequence: CASSYNPRTGAYEQYF.